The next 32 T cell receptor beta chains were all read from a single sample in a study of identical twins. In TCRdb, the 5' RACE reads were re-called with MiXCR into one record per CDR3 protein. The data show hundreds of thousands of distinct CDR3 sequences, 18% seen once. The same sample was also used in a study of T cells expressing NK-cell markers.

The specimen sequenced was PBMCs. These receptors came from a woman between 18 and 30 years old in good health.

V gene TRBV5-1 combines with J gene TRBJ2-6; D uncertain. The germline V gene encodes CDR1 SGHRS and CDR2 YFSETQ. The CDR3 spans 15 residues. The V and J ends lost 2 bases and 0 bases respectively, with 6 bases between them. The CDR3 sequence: CASSFNPSGANVLTF. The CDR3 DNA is TGCGCCAGCAGCTTCAACCCCTCTGGGGCCAACGTCCTGACTTTC.

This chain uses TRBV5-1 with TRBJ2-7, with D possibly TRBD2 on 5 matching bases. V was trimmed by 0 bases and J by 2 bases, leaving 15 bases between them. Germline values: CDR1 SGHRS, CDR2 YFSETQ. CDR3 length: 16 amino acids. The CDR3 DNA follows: TGCGCCAGCAGCTTGGCCTCCGGACTGTTGGCCTACGAGCAGTACTTC. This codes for CASSLASGLLAYEQYF.

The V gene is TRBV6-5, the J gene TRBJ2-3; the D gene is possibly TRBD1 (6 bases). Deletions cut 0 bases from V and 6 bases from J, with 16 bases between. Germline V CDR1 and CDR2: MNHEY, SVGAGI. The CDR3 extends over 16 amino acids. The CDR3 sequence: CASSYSMGGTSDTQYF. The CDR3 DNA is TGTGCCAGCAGTTACTCTATGGGTGGGACAAGCGATACGCAGTATTTT.

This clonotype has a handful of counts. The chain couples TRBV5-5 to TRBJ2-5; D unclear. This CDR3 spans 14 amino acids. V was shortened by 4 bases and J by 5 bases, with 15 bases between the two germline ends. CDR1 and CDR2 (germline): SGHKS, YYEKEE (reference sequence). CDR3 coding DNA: TGTGCCAGCAGCGGTCTAAACCAGGAGGAGACCCAGTACTTC. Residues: CASSGLNQEETQYF.

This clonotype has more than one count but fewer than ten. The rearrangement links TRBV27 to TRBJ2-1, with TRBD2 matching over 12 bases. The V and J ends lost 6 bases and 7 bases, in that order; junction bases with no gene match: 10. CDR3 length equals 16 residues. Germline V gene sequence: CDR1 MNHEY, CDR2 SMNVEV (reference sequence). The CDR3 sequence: CASSRLLAGGGNEQFF. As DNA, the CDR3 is TGTGCCAGCAGCCGATTACTAGCGGGAGGAGGGAATGAGCAGTTCTTC.

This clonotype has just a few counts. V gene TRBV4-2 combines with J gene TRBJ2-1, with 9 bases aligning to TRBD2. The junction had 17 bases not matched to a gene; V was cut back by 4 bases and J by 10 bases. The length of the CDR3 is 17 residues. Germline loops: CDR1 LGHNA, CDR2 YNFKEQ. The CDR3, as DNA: TGTGCCAGCAGCCTTCGGGCTAGCGGGATCCCAGCTCGGGAGCAGTTCTTC. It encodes CASSLRASGIPAREQFF.

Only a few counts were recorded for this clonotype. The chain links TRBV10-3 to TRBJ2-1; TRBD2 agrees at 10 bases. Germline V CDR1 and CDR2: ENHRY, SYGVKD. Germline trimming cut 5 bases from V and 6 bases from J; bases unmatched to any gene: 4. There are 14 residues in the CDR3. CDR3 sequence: CAISPLAGGNEQFF. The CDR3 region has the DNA TGTGCCATCAGTCCTTTAGCGGGGGGCAATGAGCAGTTCTTC.

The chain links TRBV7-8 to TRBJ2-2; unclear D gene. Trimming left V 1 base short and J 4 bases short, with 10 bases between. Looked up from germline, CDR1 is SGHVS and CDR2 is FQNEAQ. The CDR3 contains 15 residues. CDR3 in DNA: TGTGCCAGCAGCTTAGTAGCCAGGCCCACCGGGGAGCTGTTTTTT. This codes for CASSLVARPTGELFF.

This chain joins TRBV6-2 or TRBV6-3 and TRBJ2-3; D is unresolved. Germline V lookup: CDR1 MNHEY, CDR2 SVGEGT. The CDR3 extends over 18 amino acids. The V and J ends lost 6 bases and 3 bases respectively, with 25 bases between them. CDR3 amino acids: CASSQFELELLSTDTQYF. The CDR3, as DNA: TGTGCCAGCAGCCAGTTCGAGTTGGAGCTTTTATCGACAGATACGCAGTATTTT.

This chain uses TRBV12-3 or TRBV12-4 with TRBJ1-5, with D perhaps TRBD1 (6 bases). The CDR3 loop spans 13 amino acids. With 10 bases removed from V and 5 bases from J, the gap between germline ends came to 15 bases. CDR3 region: CATGKGVDQPQHF. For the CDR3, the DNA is TGTGCCACCGGAAAGGGGGTTGATCAGCCCCAGCATTTT.

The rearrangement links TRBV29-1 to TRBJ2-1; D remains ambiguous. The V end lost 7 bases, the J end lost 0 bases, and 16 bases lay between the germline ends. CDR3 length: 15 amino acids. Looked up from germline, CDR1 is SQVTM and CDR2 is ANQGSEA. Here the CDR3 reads CSARTGSSSYNEQFF. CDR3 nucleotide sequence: TGCAGCGCCCGTACTGGATCAAGCTCCTACAATGAGCAGTTCTTC.

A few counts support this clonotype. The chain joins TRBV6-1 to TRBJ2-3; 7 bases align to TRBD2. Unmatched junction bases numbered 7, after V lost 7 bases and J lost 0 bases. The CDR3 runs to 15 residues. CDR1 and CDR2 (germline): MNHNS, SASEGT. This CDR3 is CASNQAGYSTDTQYF. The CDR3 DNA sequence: TGTGCCAGCAATCAAGCGGGGTATAGCACAGATACGCAGTATTTT.

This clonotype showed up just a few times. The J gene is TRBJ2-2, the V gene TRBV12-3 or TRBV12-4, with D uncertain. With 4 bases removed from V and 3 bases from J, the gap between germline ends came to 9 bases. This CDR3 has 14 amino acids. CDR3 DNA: TGTGCCAGCAGTTCAAACCCACACACCGGGGAGCTGTTTTTT. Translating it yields CASSSNPHTGELFF.

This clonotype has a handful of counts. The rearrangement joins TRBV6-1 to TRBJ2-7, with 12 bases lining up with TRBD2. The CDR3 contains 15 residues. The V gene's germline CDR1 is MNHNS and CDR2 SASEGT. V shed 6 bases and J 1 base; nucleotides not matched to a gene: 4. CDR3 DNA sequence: TGTGCCAGCAGCCGACTAGCGGGGGTTTCCTACGAGCAGTACTTC. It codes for CASSRLAGVSYEQYF.

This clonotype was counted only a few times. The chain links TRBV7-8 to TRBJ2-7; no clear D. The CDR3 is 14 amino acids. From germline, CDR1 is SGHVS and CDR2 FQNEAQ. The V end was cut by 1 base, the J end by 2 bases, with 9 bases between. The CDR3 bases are TGTGCCAGCAGCTTAGATGGCGCGACCTACGAGCAGTACTTC. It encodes CASSLDGATYEQYF.

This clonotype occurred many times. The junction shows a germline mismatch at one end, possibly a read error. The CDR3 bases are TGCAGCGTGGAAGACGTTAGCGGGGGCATGCCAGATACGCAGTATTTT. This gives the protein CSVEDVSGGMPDTQYF. The chain employs TRBV29-1 and TRBJ2-3, with 9 bases fitting TRBD2. Germline lookup yields CDR1 SQVTM and CDR2 ANQGSEA. There are 16 residues in the CDR3.

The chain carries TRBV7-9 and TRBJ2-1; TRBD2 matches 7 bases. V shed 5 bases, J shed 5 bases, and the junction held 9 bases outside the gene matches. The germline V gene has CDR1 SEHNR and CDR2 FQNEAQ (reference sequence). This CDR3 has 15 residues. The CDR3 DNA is TGTGCCAGCAGCCCGATTCTAGCGGTTCACAATGAGCAGTTCTTC. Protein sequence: CASSPILAVHNEQFF.

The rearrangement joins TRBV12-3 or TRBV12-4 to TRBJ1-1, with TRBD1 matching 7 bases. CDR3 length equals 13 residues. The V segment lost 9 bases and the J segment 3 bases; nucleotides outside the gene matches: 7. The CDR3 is CASFRDSYTEAFF. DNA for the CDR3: TGTGCCAGTTTTCGGGACAGCTACACTGAAGCTTTCTTT.

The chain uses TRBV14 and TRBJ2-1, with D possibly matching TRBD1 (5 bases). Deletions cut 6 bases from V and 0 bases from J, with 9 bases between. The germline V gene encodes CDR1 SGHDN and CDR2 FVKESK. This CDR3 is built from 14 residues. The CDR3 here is CASSAGLSYNEQFF. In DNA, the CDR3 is TGTGCCAGCAGTGCAGGGCTCTCCTACAATGAGCAGTTCTTC.

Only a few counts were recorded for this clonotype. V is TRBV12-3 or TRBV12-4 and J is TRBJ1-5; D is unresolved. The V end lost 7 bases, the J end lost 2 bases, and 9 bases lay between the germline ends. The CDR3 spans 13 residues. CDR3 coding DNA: TGTGCCAGCACCTACTTAGGCAATCAGCCCCAGCATTTT. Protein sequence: CASTYLGNQPQHF.

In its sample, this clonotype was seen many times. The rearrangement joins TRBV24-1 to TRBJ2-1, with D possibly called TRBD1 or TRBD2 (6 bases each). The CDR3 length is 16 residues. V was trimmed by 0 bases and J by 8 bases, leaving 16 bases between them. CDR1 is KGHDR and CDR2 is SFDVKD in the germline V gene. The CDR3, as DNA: TGTGCCACCAGTGATTTGGCAGGGGACTCATGTGATGAGCAGTTCTTC. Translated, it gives CATSDLAGDSCDEQFF.

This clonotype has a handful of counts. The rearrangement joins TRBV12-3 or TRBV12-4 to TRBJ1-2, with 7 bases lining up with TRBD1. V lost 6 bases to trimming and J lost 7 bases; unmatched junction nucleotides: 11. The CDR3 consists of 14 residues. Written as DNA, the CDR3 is TGTGCCAGCAGGCATCCAGGGGGAGTAGCTGGCTACACCTTC. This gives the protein CASRHPGGVAGYTF.

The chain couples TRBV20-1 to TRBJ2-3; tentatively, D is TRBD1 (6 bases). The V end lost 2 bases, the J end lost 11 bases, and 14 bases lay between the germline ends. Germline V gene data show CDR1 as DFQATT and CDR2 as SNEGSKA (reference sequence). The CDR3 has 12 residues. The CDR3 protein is CSARIALGGQYF. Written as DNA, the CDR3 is TGCAGTGCTAGAATTGCGTTAGGGGGGCAGTATTTT.

The CDR3 bases are TGTGCCAGCACCTCGGGGGCCCCTAGCACAGATACGCAGTATTTT. As protein: CASTSGAPSTDTQYF. This rearrangement joins TRBV12-3 or TRBV12-4 to TRBJ2-3; D is perhaps TRBD1 or TRBD2 (6 bases each). CDR3 size: 15 residues. Trimming took off 7 bases at V and 0 bases at J, with 14 bases between the two ends.

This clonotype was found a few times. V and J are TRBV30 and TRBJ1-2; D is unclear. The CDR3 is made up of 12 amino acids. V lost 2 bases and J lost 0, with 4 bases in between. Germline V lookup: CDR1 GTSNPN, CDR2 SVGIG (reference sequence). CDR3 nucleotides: TGTGCCTGGAGTTCGACTAACTATGGCTACACCTTC. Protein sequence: CAWSSTNYGYTF.

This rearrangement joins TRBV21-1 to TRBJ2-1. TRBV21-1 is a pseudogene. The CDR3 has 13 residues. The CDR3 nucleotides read TGTGCCAGCAGCGGTGTAGGGTGGAGTGAGCAGTTCTTC. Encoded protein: CASSGVGWSEQFF.

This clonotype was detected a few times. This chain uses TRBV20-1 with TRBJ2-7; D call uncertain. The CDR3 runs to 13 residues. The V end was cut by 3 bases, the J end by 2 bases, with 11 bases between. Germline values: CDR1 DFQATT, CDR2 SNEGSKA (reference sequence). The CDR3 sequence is CSASQQSPYEQYF. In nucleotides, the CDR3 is TGCAGTGCTAGTCAGCAATCTCCCTACGAGCAGTACTTC.

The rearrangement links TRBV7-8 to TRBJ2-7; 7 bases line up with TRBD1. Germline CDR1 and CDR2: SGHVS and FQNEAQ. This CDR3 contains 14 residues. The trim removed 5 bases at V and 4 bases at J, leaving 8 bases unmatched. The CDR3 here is CASSHETGKYEQYF. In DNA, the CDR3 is TGTGCCAGCAGCCACGAGACAGGGAAATACGAGCAGTACTTC.

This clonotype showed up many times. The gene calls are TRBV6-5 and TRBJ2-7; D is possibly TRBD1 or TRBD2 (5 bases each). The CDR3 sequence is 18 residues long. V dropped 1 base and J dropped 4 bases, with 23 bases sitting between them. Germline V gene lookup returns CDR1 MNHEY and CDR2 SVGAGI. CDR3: CASSYFGQGPVTAYEQYF. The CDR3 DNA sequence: TGTGCCAGCAGTTACTTCGGTCAGGGACCCGTTACGGCTTACGAGCAGTACTTC.

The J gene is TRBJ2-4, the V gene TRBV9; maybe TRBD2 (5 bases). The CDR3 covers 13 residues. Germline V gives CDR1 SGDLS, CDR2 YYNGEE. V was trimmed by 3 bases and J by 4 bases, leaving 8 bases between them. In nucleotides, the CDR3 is TGTGCCAGCAGCGGCGCGGGTAAAAACATTCAGTACTTC. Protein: CASSGAGKNIQYF. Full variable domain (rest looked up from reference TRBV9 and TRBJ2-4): DSGVTQTPKHLITATGQRVTLRCSPRSGDLSVYWYQQSLDQGLQFLIQYYNGEERAKGNILERFSAQQFPDLHSELNLSSLELGDSALYFCASSGAGKNIQYFGAGTRLSVL.

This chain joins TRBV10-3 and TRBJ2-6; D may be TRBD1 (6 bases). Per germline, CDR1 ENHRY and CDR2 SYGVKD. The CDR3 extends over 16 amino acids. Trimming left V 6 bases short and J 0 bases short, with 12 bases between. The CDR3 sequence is CAIRLQGYSGANVLTF. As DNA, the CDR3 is TGTGCCATCAGATTACAGGGCTACTCTGGGGCCAACGTCCTGACTTTC.

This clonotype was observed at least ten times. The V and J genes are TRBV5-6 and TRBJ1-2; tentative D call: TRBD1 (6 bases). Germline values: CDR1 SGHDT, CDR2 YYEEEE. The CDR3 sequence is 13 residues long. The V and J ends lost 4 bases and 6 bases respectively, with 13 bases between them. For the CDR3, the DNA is TGTGCCAGCAGCCCAACAGGGAGCCATGGCTACACCTTC. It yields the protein CASSPTGSHGYTF. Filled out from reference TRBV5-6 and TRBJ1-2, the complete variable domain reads DAGVTQSPTHLIKTRGQQVTLRCSPKSGHDTVSWYQQALGQGPQFIFQYYEEEERQRGNFPDRFSGHQFPNYSSELNVNALLLGDSALYLCASSPTGSHGYTFGSGTRLTVV.